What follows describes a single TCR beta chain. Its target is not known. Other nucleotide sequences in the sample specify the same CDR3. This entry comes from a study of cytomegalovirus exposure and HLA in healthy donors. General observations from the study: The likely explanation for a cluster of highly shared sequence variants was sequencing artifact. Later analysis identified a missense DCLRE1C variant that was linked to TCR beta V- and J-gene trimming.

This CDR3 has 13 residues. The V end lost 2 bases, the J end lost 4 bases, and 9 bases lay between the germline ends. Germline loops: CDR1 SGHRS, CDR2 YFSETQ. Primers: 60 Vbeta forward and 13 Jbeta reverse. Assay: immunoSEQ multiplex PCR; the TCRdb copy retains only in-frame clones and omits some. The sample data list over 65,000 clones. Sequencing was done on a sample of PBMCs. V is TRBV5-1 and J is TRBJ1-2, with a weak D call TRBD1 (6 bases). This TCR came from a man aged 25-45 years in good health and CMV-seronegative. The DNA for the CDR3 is TGCGCCAGCAGCTTCGGACAGAGCTATGGCTACACCTTC. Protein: CASSFGQSYGYTF.